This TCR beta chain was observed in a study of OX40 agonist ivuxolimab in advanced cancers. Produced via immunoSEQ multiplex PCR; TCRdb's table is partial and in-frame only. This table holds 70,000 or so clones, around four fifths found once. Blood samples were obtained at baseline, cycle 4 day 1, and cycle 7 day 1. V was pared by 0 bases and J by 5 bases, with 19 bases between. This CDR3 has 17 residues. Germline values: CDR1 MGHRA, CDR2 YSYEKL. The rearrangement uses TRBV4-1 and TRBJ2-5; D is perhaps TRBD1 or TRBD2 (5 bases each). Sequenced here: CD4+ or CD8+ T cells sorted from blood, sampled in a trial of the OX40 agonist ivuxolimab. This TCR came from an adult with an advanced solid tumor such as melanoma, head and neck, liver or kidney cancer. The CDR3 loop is CASSQDRGLKGTETQYF. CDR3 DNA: TGCGCCAGCAGCCAAGATAGAGGTTTGAAGGGGACGGAGACCCAGTACTTC.